One sample yielded the 5 T cell receptor beta chains listed below, sequenced in a study of T cell responses to AZD1222 COVID-19 vaccine (dated by TCRdb to the early 2020s). The time point label here, explained by the study, means: baseline before first vaccination. Library creation used the immunoSEQ multiplex PCR assay. TCRdb holds this immuneACCESS table with in-frame rearrangements only. Some clones are missing; in checked studies, unresolved V genes explain under half, and the rest has no known cause. The sample data list about 100,000 clones, and roughly 83% of these were observed just once. Together, the top ten hold over 15% of the sample. The input for sequencing was peripheral blood, taken on day 0 of AZD1222 vaccination. All receptors come from an adult in good health.

This sequence joins TRBV6-1 and TRBJ2-3; a weak D match, TRBD1 (6 bases). CDR1 MNHNS and CDR2 SASEGT come from the germline V gene. This CDR3 spans 17 amino acids. Deletions cut 0 bases from V and 2 bases from J, with 15 bases between. CDR3 DNA: TGTGCCAGCAGTGAAGCTCGGACAGCAAGAATCACAGATACGCAGTATTTT. It specifies CASSEARTARITDTQYF.

The CDR3 region is CASSSGGFHEQYF. CDR3 DNA sequence: TGTGCCAGCAGCTCTGGGGGTTTCCACGAGCAGTACTTC. V gene TRBV11-3 combines with J gene TRBJ2-7; D might be TRBD1 or TRBD2, each matching 5 bases. CDR1 is SGHNT and CDR2 is YENEEA in the germline V gene. There are 13 residues in the CDR3. Trimming stripped 4 bases from V and 5 bases from J, with 12 bases between.

As to this clone: Distinct nucleotide sequences in the sample also encode this CDR3. The rearrangement uses TRBV27 and TRBJ2-1; 12 bases fit TRBD2. Germline CDR1 MNHEY, CDR2 SMNVEV (reference sequence). V shed 3 bases, J shed 9 bases, and the junction held 6 bases outside the gene matches. The CDR3 contains 15 residues. The CDR3 here is CASSFRLAGDREQFF. The CDR3 region has the DNA TGTGCCAGCAGTTTTCGACTAGCGGGAGACCGTGAGCAGTTCTTC.

The chain employs TRBV9 and TRBJ1-3; D is perhaps TRBD1 (5 bases). The CDR3 has 14 residues. The V end lost 0 bases, the J end lost 3 bases, and 7 bases lay between the germline ends. CDR1 is SGDLS and CDR2 is YYNGEE in the germline V gene. The CDR3 sequence is CASSVGDGGNTIYF. The CDR3 DNA is TGTGCCAGCAGCGTAGGGGACGGTGGAAACACCATATATTTT.

This sequence joins TRBV24-1 and TRBJ2-2; D tentatively reads TRBD1 or TRBD2 (5 bases each). CDR3 size: 17 residues. Between the trimmed V and J ends, which lost 0 bases and 0 bases, there was a span of 10 bases. Looked up from germline, CDR1 is KGHDR and CDR2 is SFDVKD. This CDR3 is CATSDLGDGPNTGELFF. DNA of the CDR3: TGTGCCACCAGTGATTTGGGGGACGGACCGAACACCGGGGAGCTGTTTTTT.